The rows below give T cell receptor beta chains drawn from one sample of a study of blood T cell repertoires in COVID-19. Sequencing was performed with immunoSEQ multiplex PCR; in TCRdb, only in-frame clones are kept and a portion is missing. The table lists tens of thousands of clones, more than 65% of them singletons. Source material: peripheral blood. These receptor sequences come from a man aged 50-60 years with active or convalescent COVID-19. The CDR3 runs from the conserved cysteine through the conserved F or W. Each record gives: J gene, V gene, CDR3 protein.

J: TRBJ1-4
V: TRBV4-2
CDR3: CASSQAPSEATNEKLFF

J: TRBJ1-2
V: TRBV2
CDR3: CASSGFGYTF

J: TRBJ2-1
V: TRBV5-1
CDR3: CASSPHTGVNEQFF

J: TRBJ1-2
V: TRBV6-5
CDR3: CASSYRGTGYTF

J: TRBJ2-7
V: TRBV4-1
CDR3: CASSQAQGGTYEQYF

J: TRBJ2-1
V: TRBV29-1
CDR3: CSVQGRNEQFF

J: TRBJ2-1
V: TRBV9
CDR3: CASSVSSGRGNEQFF

J: TRBJ1-2
V: TRBV5-4
CDR3: CASSLPSAQNYGYTF

J: TRBJ2-5
V: TRBV4-2
CDR3: CASSQGVSEETQYF

J: TRBJ2-7
V: TRBV5-6
CDR3: CASSLGAKASGLYEQYF

J: TRBJ2-1
V: TRBV24-1
CDR3: CATSDYDRAYNEQFF